This entry features one T cell receptor (beta chain) sequence. The data belong to a study of T cell changes during pregnancy in multiple sclerosis. Clones were sequenced by immunoSEQ multiplex PCR, and TCRdb holds only the in-frame ones, with some missing. The sample lists approximately 50,000 clones; 91% were seen once. CDR1 is MNHEY and CDR2 is SVGAGI in the germline V gene. CDR3 size: 15 residues. Trimming cost V 2 bases and J 4 bases; bases outside gene matches: 6. The rearrangement joins TRBV6-5 to TRBJ1-2; TRBD1 matches at 8 bases. This clonotype was sampled from a female donor with multiple sclerosis, enrolled in a pregnancy study. The sequencing here drew on CD8+ T cells from peripheral blood mononuclear cells, taken after pregnancy. The CDR3 DNA sequence: TGTGCCAGCAGTTACGCATCAGGGGGCGCCTATGGCTACACCTTC. Its translation: CASSYASGGAYGYTF.